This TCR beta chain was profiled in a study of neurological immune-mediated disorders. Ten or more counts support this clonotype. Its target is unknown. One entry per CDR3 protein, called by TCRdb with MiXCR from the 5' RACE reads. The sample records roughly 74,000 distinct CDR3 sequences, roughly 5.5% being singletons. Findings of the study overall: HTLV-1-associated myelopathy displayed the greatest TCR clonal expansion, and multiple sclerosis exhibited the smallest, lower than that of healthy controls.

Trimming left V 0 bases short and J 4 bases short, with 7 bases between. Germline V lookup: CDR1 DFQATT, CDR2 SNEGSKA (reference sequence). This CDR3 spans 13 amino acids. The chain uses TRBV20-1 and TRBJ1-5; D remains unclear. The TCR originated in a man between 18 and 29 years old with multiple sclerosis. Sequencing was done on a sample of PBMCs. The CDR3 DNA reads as TGCAGTGCTAGAGACGGAGGGAATCAGCCCCAGCATTTT. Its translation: CSARDGGNQPQHF.